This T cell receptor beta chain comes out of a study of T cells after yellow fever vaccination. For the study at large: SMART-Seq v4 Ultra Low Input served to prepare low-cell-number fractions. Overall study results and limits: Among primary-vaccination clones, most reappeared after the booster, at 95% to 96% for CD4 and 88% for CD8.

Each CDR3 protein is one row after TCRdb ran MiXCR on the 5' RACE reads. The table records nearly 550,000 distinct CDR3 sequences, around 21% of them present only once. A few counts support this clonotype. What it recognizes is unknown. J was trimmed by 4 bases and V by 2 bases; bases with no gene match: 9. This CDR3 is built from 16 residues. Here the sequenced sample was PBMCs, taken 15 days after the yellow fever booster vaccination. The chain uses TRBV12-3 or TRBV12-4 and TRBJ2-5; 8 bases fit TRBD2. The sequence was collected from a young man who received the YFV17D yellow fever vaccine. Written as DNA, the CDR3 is TGTGCCAGCAGTTTATTGCCGGGAGGGCCTCGAGAGACCCAGTACTTC. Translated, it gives CASSLLPGGPRETQYF.